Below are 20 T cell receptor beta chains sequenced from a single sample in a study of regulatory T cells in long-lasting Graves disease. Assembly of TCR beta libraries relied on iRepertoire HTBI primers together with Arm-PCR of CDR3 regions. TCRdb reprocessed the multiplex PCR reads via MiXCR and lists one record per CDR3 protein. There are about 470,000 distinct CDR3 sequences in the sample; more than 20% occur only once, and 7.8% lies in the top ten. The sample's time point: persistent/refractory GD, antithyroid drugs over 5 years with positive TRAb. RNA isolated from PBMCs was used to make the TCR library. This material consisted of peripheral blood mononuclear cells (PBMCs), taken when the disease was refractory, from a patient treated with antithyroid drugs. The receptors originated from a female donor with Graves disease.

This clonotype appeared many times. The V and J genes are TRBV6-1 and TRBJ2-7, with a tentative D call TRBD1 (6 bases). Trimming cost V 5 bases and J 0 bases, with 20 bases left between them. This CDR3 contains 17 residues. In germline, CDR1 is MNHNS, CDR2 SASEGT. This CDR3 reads CASSLLGQILSSYEQYF. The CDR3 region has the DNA TGTGCCAGCAGTCTCCTCGGACAGATCCTGAGCTCCTACGAGCAGTACTTC.

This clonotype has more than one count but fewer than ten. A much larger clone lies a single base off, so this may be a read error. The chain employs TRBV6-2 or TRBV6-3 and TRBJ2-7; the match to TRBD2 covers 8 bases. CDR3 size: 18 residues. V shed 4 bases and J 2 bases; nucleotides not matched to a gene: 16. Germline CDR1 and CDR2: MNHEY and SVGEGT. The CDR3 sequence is CASSSMDGGPAGAYEQYF. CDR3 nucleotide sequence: TGTGCCAGCAGTTCCATGGACGGGGGACCAGCGGGAGCCTACGAGCAGTACTTC.

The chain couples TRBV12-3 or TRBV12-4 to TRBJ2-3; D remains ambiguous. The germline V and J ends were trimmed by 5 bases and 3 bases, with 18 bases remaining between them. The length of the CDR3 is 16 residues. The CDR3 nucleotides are TGTGCCAGCAGTCCTACCGTAGGGTTCCCAACAGATACGCAGTATTTT. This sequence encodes CASSPTVGFPTDTQYF.

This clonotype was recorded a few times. CDR3 amino acids: CAISVNRGYTF. As DNA, the CDR3 is TGTGCCATCAGTGTGAACAGGGGGTATACCTTC. The chain recombines TRBV10-3 with TRBJ1-2; 8 bases fit TRBD1. Germline assignment: CDR1 ENHRY and CDR2 SYGVKD. This CDR3 region has 11 residues. V gave up 4 bases and J gave up 14 bases; unmatched junction bases: 6.

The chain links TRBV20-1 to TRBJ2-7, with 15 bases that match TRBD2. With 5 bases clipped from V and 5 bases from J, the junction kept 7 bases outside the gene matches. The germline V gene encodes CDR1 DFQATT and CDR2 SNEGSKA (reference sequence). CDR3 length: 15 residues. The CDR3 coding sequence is TGCAGTGCTCACAGGACTAGCGGGAGGGGCCACGAGCAGTACTTC. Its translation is CSAHRTSGRGHEQYF.

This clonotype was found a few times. CDR3 nucleotide sequence: TGTGCCAGTAGTATACTCGCAGGGGGCTATGGCTACACCTTC. Amino acids: CASSILAGGYGYTF. This chain uses TRBV19 with TRBJ1-2; 7 bases align to TRBD1. Germline CDR1 reads LNHDA; CDR2 reads SQIVND (reference sequence). Losses at the gene ends were 2 bases for V and 4 bases for J; bases not matched to a gene: 4. This CDR3 is 14 amino acids long.

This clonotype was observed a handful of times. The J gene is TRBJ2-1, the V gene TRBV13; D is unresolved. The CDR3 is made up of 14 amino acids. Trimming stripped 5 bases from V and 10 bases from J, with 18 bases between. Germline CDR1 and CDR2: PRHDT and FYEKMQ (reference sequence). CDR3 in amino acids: CASSPIAQPREQFF. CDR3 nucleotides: TGTGCCAGCAGCCCTATAGCACAACCCAGGGAGCAGTTCTTC.

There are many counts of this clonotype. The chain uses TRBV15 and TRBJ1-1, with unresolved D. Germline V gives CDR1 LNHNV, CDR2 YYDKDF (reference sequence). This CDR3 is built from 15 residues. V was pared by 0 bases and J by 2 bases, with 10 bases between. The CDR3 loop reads CATSRDTAYNTEAFF. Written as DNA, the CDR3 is TGTGCCACCAGCAGAGATACCGCTTACAACACTGAAGCTTTCTTT.

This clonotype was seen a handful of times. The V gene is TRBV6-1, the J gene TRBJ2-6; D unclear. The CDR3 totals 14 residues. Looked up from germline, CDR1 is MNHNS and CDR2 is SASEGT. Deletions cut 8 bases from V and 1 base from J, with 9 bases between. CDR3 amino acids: CASAPLSGANVLTF. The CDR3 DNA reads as TGTGCCAGCGCCCCGTTATCTGGGGCCAACGTCCTGACTTTC.

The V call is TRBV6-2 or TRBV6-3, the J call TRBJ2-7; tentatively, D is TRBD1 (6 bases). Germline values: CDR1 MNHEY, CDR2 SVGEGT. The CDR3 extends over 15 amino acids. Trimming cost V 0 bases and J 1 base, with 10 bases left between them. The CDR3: CASSYSGAASYEQYF. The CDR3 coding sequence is TGTGCCAGCAGTTACTCGGGGGCAGCTTCCTACGAGCAGTACTTC.

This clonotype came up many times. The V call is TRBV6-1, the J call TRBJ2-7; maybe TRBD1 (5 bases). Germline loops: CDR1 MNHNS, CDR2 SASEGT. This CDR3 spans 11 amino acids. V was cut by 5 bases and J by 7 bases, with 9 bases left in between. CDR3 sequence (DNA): TGTGCCAGCAGTTACGCAGGGGAGCAGTACTTC. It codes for CASSYAGEQYF.

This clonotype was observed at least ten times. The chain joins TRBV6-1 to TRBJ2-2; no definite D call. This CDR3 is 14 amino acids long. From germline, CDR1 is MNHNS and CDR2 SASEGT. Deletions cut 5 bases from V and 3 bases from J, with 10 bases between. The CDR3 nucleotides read TGTGCCAGCAGTATTTATCCTCACACCGGGGAGCTGTTTTTT. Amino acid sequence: CASSIYPHTGELFF.

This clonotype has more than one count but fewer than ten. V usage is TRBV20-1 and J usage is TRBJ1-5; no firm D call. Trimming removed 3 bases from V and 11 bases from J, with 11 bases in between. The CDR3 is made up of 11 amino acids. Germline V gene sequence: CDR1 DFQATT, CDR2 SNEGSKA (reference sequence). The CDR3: CSARGQSAQHF. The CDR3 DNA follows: TGCAGTGCTAGGGGTCAATCGGCCCAGCATTTT.

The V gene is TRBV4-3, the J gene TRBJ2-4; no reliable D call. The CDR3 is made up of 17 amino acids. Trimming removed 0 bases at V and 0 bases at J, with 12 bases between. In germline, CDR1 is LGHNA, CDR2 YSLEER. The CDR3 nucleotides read TGCGCCAGCAGCCAAGAAGTCTGGACGGTAGCCAAAAACATTCAGTACTTC. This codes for CASSQEVWTVAKNIQYF.

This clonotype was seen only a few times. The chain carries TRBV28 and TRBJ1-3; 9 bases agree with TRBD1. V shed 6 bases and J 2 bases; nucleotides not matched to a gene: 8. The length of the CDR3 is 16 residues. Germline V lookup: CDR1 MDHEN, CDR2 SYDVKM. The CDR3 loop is CASSAVGTGTGNTIYF. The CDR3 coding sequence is TGTGCCAGCAGCGCCGTCGGGACAGGGACTGGAAACACCATATATTTT.

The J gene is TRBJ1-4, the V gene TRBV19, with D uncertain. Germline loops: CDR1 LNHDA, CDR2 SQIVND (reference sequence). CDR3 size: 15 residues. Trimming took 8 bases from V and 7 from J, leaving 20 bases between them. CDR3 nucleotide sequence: TGTGCCAGTCGGGATCGTGGGCACTACGCTGAAAAACTGTTTTTT. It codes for CASRDRGHYAEKLFF.

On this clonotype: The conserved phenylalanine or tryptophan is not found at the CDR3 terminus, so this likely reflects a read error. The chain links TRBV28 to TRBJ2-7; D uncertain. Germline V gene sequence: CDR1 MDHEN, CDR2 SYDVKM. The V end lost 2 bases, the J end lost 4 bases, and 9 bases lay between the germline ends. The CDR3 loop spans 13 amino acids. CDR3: CASSLNGGYEQYS. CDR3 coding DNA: TGTGCCAGCAGTTTAAATGGCGGATACGAGCAGTACTCC.

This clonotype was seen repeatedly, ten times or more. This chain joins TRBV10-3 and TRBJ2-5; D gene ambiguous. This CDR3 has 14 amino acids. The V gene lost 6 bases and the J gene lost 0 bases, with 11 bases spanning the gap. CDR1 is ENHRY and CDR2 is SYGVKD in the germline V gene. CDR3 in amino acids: CAISPTPYQETQYF. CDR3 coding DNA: TGTGCCATCAGCCCTACACCGTACCAAGAGACCCAGTACTTC.

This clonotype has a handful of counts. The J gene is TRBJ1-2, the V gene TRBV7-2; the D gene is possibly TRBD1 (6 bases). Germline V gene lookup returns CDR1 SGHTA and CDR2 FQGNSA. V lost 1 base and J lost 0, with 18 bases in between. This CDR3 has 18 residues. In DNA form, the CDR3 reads TGTGCCAGCAGCTTAGATAGGAGGGGGGTGGGGGCTAACTATGGCTACACCTTC. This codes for CASSLDRRGVGANYGYTF.

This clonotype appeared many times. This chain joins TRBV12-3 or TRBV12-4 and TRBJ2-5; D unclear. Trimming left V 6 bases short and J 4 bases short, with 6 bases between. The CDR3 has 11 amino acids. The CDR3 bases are TGTGCCAGCAGGTTATTAGAGACCCAGTACTTC. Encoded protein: CASRLLETQYF.